This TCR beta chain was recorded in a study of T-cell memory formation after mild COVID-19 (dated by TCRdb to the early 2020s). Study-wide context: TCR sequence clusters from the two donors were found to be largely donor specific. The cohort comprised two young, previously healthy adult volunteers, one female and one male. In a couple of donors, T-cell clones that expanded and contracted after mild COVID-19 were followed by sequencing TCRalpha and TCRbeta repertoires longitudinally. Summary of the overall study and its limitations: From day 15 to 85, contracting clones showed balanced CD4/CD8 phenotypes, whereas a second wave of clones that expanded from day 15 to 37 leaned towards CD4+. SARS-CoV-2 specificity of the second-wave clones peaking on day 37 was not confirmed. Only a couple of mild cases were covered by the study, and larger cohorts that include severe cases with pre-infection samples were considered necessary. Some responding clones were detected in pre-infection memory, which suggested that pre-existing cross-reactive memory T cells had joined the SARS-CoV-2 response. Contracting CD4+ clones were located mainly in the CM and EM memory subsets, whereas CD8+ clones were found to be enriched in EMRA.

This clonotype has more than one count but fewer than ten. Which antigen it targets is not known. No base quality information exists; no much larger clone differs at one position. The V and J ends are trimmed by 2 bases and 0 bases, leaving 16 bases between them. Looking up the germline V gene yields CDR1 MGHRA and CDR2 YSYEKL. The CDR3, from cysteine to phenylalanine, totals 18 residues. Only the CDR3 DNA is retained, 54 bases long and in frame from the first base. PBMCs were isolated by Ficoll-Paque density gradient centrifugation. The instrument was an Illumina NovaSeq 6000. TCRalpha and TCRbeta cDNA libraries were constructed by 5'RACE with constant-segment primers, with sample barcodes and unique molecular identifiers being introduced. Trizol reagent was used to extract RNA from every sample. Libraries were amplified in two PCR steps, with a second sample barcode and Illumina TruSeq adapters added in the second step. Libraries were sequenced on an Illumina NovaSeq with 2 x 150 bp paired-end reads. Per the original workflow: Demultiplexing of reads and collapsing into UMI-guided consensus sequences were performed with migec v1.2.7. Using mixcr v2.1.11, UMI consensuses were aligned to TRA and TRB V and J templates and then assembled into clonotypes. Clonotypes were classified as expanded or contracted when called significant by both edgeR and NoisET, with noise models trained on biological replicates. For edgeR calls, the thresholds were a false discovery rate-adjusted p below 0.01 and a log2 fold-change of 1. As an exploratory analysis of dynamics, max-normalized trajectories of the 1000 most abundant clonotypes were examined by PCA with hierarchical clustering. Each responding clone was given a CD4 or CD8 phenotype based on the CD4+ and CD8+ repertoires, which had been sequenced separately. TCRdb trimmed the raw reads at Q25, called clones with MiXCR and kept productive beta chains. Rows are combined by CDR3 protein, so each entry shows the most common genes and DNA. These V and J calls originate from TCRdb's pipeline instead of the authors' own analysis. This sample gives fewer than 450,000 distinct CDR3 sequences in total; over 20% of them show up just once. Of the sample, under 15% falls within the top ten clones.

The receptor was derived from an adult woman who had mild COVID-19 (a few samples of this study predate the infection). The sample titles of this study are shuffled in the database, so cell type and time point are left out; the donor was told from shared clones. The sequence joins TRBV4-1 to TRBJ1-4, with no confident D gene call. Sequencing was performed on PBMCs or a T cell subset sorted from them (not recorded which). DNA sequence: TGCGCCAGCAGCCAACTTTTCGCGAGGGATTCAACTAATGAAAAACTGTTTTTT. Its protein is CASSQLFARDSTNEKLFF.